What follows are 16 T cell receptor beta chains derived from one specimen sequenced in a study of response to subunit inactivated influenza vaccine. One entry per CDR3 protein, called by TCRdb with MiXCR from the RT-PCR reads. This table has 150,000 to 200,000 distinct CDR3 sequences, approximately 12% appearing once. The same data also went into a second study, on T cells expressing NK-cell markers. Per that study: 5'RACE template switching with UMIs produced the TCR beta cDNA.

The material was CD8+ T cells sorted from PBMCs, obtained 11 to 12 days after vaccination. All receptors derive from a man aged 50-60 years who received an inactivated influenza vaccine.

This clonotype occurred a few times. The chain uses TRBV4-1 and TRBJ2-1, with TRBD2 matching over 9 bases. CDR1 is MGHRA and CDR2 is YSYEKL in the germline V gene. Losses at the gene ends were 4 bases for V and 6 bases for J; bases not matched to a gene: 7. CDR3 length: 15 residues. Here the CDR3 reads CASSLRLAGTNEQFF. DNA for the CDR3: TGCGCCAGCAGCCTCCGGCTAGCGGGAACCAATGAGCAGTTCTTC.

This clonotype was seen a few times. The gene calls are TRBV6-5 and TRBJ2-7, with D tentatively TRBD2 (6 bases). The CDR3 spans 14 residues. In germline, CDR1 is MNHEY, CDR2 SVGAGI. V was shortened by 7 bases and J by 2 bases, with 15 bases between the two germline ends. CDR3 in DNA: TGTGCCAGCACCCCAGCTAGGGAGGCCTACGAGCAGTACTTC. Amino acids: CASTPAREAYEQYF.

This CDR3 is CASSEWDRGKDGYTF. DNA of the CDR3: TGCGCCAGCAGCGAATGGGACAGGGGGAAAGATGGCTACACCTTC. The chain joins TRBV10-2 to TRBJ1-2, with 11 bases that match TRBD1. The CDR3 is made up of 15 amino acids. The junction had 9 bases not matched to a gene; V was cut back by 6 bases and J by 6 bases. Per the germline V gene, CDR1 is WSHSY and CDR2 is SAAADI.

The sample holds one count of this clonotype. The rearrangement links TRBV28 to TRBJ2-7, with 10 bases matching TRBD1. CDR3 length: 13 amino acids. From germline, CDR1 is MDHEN and CDR2 SYDVKM. With V trimmed by 6 bases and J by 5 bases, 4 bases remained unmatched. In DNA form, the CDR3 reads TGTGCCAGCAGAGTAGGACAGGGGGACGAGCAGTACTTC. Amino acids: CASRVGQGDEQYF.

This chain connects TRBV6-5 to TRBJ2-7; TRBD2 is a possible D gene (7 bases). The CDR3 covers 15 residues. CDR1 is MNHEY and CDR2 is SVGAGI in the germline V gene. V was trimmed by 0 bases and J by 0 bases, leaving 9 bases between them. CDR3 sequence reads: CASSYSGGPSYEQYF. The CDR3 DNA follows: TGTGCCAGCAGTTACTCGGGGGGGCCCTCCTACGAGCAGTACTTC.

This clonotype was recorded a few times. The chain joins TRBV28 to TRBJ2-1; TRBD1 or TRBD2 may be the D gene (6 bases each). Germline V lookup: CDR1 MDHEN, CDR2 SYDVKM. The CDR3 has 16 residues. V lost 11 bases to trimming and J lost 8 bases, with 28 bases between them. CDR3 in amino acids: CAAKGVTTRILDEQFF. The CDR3 DNA follows: TGTGCCGCTAAGGGGGTGACGACTAGAATTTTGGATGAGCAGTTCTTC.

This clonotype showed up just a few times. The CDR3 sequence: CSARRLAGASYEQYF. CDR3 nucleotides: TGCAGTGCTAGAAGACTAGCGGGGGCTTCCTACGAGCAGTACTTC. The rearrangement links TRBV20-1 to TRBJ2-7; TRBD2 aligns across 12 bases. The V gene end was trimmed by 2 bases and the J gene end by 1 base; junction bases not matched to a gene: 3. The CDR3 covers 15 residues. Per germline, CDR1 DFQATT and CDR2 SNEGSKA (reference sequence).

This clonotype has a count of ten or more. This chain joins TRBV10-3 and TRBJ2-3; 7 positions match TRBD2. Germline CDR1 reads ENHRY; CDR2 reads SYGVKD. The CDR3 sequence is 15 residues long. V dropped 0 bases and J dropped 6; count of bases not matched to a gene: 6. As DNA, the CDR3 is TGTGCCATCAGTGAGTCTGGCGGGAGTGGGGATACGCAGTATTTT. Translation: CAISESGGSGDTQYF.

This clonotype appeared a few times. V gene TRBV28 combines with J gene TRBJ2-7, with D possibly TRBD1 on 6 matching bases. V lost 8 bases and J 2 bases, leaving 22 bases between the germline ends. The CDR3 consists of 16 residues. Germline CDR1 reads MDHEN; CDR2 reads SYDVKM. The CDR3 sequence: CASVGRAPTGAYEQYF. The CDR3 DNA reads as TGTGCCAGCGTAGGACGAGCTCCGACAGGAGCCTACGAGCAGTACTTC.

This clonotype was seen many times. V gene TRBV4-3 combines with J gene TRBJ1-2, with D possibly being TRBD1 (5 bases). CDR3 length: 13 amino acids. Germline V lookup: CDR1 LGHNA, CDR2 YSLEER. Trimming stripped 1 base from V and 7 bases from J, with 10 bases between. The CDR3 is CASSQAHGAGYTF. The CDR3 DNA sequence: TGCGCCAGCAGCCAAGCCCACGGGGCTGGCTACACCTTC.

The chain couples TRBV10-3 to TRBJ2-7; TRBD1 agrees at 7 bases. CDR1 ENHRY and CDR2 SYGVKD come from the germline V gene. After removal of 11 bases from V and 0 bases from J, the junction contained 13 bases not matched to a gene. The CDR3 sequence is 15 residues long. CDR3 sequence reads: CAFASGTENSYEQYF. The CDR3 DNA reads TGTGCCTTCGCATCCGGGACAGAGAACTCCTACGAGCAGTACTTC.

This clonotype occurred a few times. The rearrangement joins TRBV12-3 or TRBV12-4 to TRBJ1-5, with D possibly TRBD1 on 5 matching bases. Trimming pared 4 bases from V and 0 bases from J, leaving 10 bases between. The CDR3 totals 15 residues. Here the CDR3 reads CASSSSRDSNQPQHF. CDR3 nucleotide sequence: TGTGCCAGCAGTTCTTCCAGGGATAGCAATCAGCCCCAGCATTTT.

V is TRBV11-2 and J is TRBJ1-6; no firm D call. Germline CDR1 SGHAT, CDR2 FQNNGV. CDR3 length equals 15 residues. Trimming removed 1 base from V and 3 bases from J, with 7 bases in between. The CDR3 coding sequence is TGTGCCAGCAGCTTAGGGTACAGCTATAATTCACCCCTCCACTTT. The encoded protein is CASSLGYSYNSPLHF.

This clonotype was seen once. The chain uses TRBV7-2 and TRBJ1-1, with D possibly matching TRBD1 (5 bases). Looked up from germline, CDR1 is SGHTA and CDR2 is FQGNSA. The CDR3 contains 16 residues. V was pared by 1 base and J by 2 bases, with 14 bases between. The CDR3 sequence: CASSLVYQGGNTEAFF. The CDR3 coding sequence is TGTGCCAGCAGCTTAGTTTATCAGGGCGGTAACACTGAAGCTTTCTTT. The full variable domain, completed using reference TRBV7-2 and TRBJ1-1, is GAGVSQSPSNKVTEKGKDVELRCDPISGHTALYWYRQSLGQGLEFLIYFQGNSAPDKSGLPSDRFSAERTGGSVSTLTIQRTQQEDSAVYLCASSLVYQGGNTEAFFGQGTRLTVV.

This clonotype was found a few times. The rearrangement uses TRBV27 and TRBJ1-5; D unclear. Trimming left V 5 bases short and J 7 bases short, with 6 bases between. Germline V gene sequence: CDR1 MNHEY, CDR2 SMNVEV (reference sequence). The CDR3 runs 11 residues. CDR3 sequence: CASSTEQPQHF. Here the CDR3 DNA reads TGTGCCAGCAGTACGGAACAGCCCCAGCATTTT.

This CDR3 reads CASSPDRVEQYF. The DNA for the CDR3 is TGTGCCAGCAGCCCAGACAGGGTCGAGCAGTACTTC. J is TRBJ2-7 and V is TRBV7-9; 7 bases map to TRBD1. Per germline, CDR1 SEHNR and CDR2 FQNEAQ (reference sequence). The CDR3 is 12 amino acids. The ends lost 5 bases at V and 6 bases at J; junction bases unmatched: 4.